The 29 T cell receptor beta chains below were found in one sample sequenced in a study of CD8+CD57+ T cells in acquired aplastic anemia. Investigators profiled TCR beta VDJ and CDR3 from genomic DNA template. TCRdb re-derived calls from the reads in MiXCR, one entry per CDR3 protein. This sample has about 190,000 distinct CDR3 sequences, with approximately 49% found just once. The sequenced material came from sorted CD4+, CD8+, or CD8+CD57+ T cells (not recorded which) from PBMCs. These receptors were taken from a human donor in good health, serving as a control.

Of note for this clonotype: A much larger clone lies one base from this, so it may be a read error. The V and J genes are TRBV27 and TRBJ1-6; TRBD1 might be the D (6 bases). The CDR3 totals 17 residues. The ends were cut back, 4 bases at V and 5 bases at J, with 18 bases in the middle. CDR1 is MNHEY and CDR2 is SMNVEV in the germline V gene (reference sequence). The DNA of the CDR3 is TGTGCCAGCAGTTCCCGAAAGACAAGGGGGAATAATTCACCCCTCCACTTT. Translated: CASSSRKTRGNNSPLHF.

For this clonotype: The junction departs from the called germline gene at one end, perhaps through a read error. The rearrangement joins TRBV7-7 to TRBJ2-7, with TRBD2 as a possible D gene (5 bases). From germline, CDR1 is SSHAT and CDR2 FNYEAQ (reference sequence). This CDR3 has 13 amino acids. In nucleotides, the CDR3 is TGTGCTAGCAGCTTAGGGCACCGCGGGGAGCAGTACTTC. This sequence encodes CASSLGHRGEQYF.

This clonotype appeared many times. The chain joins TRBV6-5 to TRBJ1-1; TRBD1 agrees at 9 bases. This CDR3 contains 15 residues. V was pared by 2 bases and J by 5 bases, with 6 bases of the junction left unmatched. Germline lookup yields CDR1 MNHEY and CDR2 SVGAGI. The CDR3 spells CASSYPGQGLTEAFF. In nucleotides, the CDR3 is TGTGCCAGCAGTTACCCGGGACAGGGCCTTACTGAAGCTTTCTTT.

Here the CDR3 reads CASSLVPRTGSNSPLHF. The CDR3 DNA is TGTGCCAGCAGCTTAGTCCCGCGGACAGGGAGCAATTCACCCCTCCACTTT. The chain couples TRBV4-2 to TRBJ1-6, with 8 bases lining up with TRBD1. The CDR3 sequence is 17 residues long. Per germline, CDR1 LGHNA and CDR2 YNFKEQ. The ends lost 5 bases at V and 7 bases at J; junction bases unmatched: 13.

In DNA form, the CDR3 reads TGCAGTGCTAGAGCCGGGACAGTGAACACTGAAGCTTTCTTT. Its protein is CSARAGTVNTEAFF. The chain joins TRBV20-1 to TRBJ1-1; 7 bases are a match to TRBD1. The CDR3 sequence is 14 residues long. CDR1 and CDR2 (germline): DFQATT, SNEGSKA (reference sequence). The V gene end was trimmed by 1 base and the J gene end by 0 bases; junction bases not matched to a gene: 2.

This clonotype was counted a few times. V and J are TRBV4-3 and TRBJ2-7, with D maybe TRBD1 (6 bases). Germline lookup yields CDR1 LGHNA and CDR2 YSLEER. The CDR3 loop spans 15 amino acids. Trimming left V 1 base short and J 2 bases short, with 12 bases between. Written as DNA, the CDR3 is TGCGCCAGCAGCCAAGCATCAGGGGCCGCCTACGAGCAGTACTTC. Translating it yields CASSQASGAAYEQYF.

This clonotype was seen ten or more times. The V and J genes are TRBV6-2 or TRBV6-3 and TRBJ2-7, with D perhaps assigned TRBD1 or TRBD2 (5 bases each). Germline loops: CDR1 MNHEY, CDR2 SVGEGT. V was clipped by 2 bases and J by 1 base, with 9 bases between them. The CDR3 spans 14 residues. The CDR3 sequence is CASSYVGESYEQYF. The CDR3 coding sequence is TGTGCCAGCAGTTACGTGGGGGAGTCCTACGAGCAGTACTTC.

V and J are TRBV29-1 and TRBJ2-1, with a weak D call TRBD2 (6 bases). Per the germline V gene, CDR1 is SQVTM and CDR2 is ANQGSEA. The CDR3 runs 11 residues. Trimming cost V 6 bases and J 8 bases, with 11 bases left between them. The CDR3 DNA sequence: TGCAGCGTCAGCGGGTTTGATGAGCAGTTCTTC. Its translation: CSVSGFDEQFF.

The CDR3 loop is CASSLTGTDYEQYF. DNA for the CDR3: TGTGCCAGCAGCTTGACCGGTACGGACTACGAGCAGTACTTC. The chain combines TRBV7-6 with TRBJ2-7; no reliable D call. V lost 3 bases and J lost 3, with 12 bases in between. The germline gives CDR1 SGHVS, CDR2 FNYEAQ. This CDR3 is 14 amino acids long.

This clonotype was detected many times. The CDR3 sequence: CASSQEEPTKGQGKNEQFF. In nucleotides, the CDR3 is TGCGCCAGCAGCCAAGAAGAGCCTACCAAGGGACAGGGTAAAAATGAGCAGTTCTTC. The rearrangement links TRBV4-1 to TRBJ2-1, with 9 nucleotides matching TRBD1. The V gene end was trimmed by 0 bases and the J gene end by 7 bases; junction bases not matched to a gene: 16. The CDR3 runs to 19 residues. The germline CDR1 and CDR2 sequences are MGHRA and YSYEKL.

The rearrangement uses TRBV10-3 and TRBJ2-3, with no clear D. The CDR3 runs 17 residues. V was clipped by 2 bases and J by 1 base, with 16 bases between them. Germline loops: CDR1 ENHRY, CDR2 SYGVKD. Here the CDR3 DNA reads TGTGCCATCAGTGAGACCCTCTTGACCGCCCGCACAGATACGCAGTATTTT. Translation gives CAISETLLTARTDTQYF.

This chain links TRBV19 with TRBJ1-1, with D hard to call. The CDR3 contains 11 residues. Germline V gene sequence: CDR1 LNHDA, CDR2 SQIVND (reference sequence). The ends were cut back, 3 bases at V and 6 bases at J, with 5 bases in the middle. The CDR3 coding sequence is TGTGCCAGTAGTATCCGGTCTGAAGCTTTCTTT. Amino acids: CASSIRSEAFF.

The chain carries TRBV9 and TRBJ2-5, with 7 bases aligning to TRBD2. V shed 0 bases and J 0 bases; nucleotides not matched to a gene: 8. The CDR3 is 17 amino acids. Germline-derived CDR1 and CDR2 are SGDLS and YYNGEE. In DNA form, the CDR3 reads TGTGCCAGCAGCGTAGCGGGGGGATTCGAGTACCAAGAGACCCAGTACTTC. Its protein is CASSVAGGFEYQETQYF.

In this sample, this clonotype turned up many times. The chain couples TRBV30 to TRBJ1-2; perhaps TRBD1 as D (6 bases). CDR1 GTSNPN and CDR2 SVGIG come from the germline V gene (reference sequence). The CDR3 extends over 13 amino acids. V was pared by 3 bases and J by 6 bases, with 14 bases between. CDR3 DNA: TGTGCCTGGAGCGATGGACAGCGCGATGGCTACACCTTC. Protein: CAWSDGQRDGYTF.

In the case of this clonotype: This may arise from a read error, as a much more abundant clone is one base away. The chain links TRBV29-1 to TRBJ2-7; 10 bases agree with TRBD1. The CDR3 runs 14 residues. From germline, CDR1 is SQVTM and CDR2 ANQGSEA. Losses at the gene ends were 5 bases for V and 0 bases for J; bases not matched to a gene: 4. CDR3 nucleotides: TGCAGCGTTACCGGGACAGGGGTCTCCTACGAGCAGTACTTC. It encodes CSVTGTGVSYEQYF.

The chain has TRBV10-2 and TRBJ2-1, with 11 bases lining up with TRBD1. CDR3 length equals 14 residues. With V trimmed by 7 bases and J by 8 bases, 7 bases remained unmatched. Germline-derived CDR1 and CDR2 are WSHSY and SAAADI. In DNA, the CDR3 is TGCGCCAGCAACGCCGGGACAGGGGGTGATGAGCAGTTCTTC. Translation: CASNAGTGGDEQFF.

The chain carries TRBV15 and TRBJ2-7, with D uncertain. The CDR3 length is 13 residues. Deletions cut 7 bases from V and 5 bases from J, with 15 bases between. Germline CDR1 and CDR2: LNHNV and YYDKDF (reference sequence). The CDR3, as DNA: TGTGCCACCACATTAGGCCTGAACAACGAGCAGTACTTC. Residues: CATTLGLNNEQYF.

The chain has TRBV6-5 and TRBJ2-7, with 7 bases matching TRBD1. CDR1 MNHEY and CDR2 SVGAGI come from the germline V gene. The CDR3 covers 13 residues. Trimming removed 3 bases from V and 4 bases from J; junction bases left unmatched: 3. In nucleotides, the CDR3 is TGTGCCAGCAGTTATCGACAGGGATACGAGCAGTACTTC. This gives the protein CASSYRQGYEQYF.

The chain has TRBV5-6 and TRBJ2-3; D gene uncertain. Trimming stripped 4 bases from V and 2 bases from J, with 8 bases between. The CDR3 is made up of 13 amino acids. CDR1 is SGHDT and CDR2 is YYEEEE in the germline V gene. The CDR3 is CASSLGFTDTQYF. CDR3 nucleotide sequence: TGTGCCAGCAGCCTGGGGTTCACAGATACGCAGTATTTT.

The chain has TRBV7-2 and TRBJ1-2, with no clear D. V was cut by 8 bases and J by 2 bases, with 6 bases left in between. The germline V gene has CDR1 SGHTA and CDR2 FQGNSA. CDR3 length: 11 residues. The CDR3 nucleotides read TGTGCCAGCCAAGCGAACTATGGCTACACCTTC. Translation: CASQANYGYTF.

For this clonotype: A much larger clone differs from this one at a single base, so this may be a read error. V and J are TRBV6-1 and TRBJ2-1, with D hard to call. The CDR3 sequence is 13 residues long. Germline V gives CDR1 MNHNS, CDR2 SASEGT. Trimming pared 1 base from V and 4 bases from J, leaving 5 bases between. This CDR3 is CASSEGRYNEQFF. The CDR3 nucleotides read TGTGCCAGCAGTGAAGGCAGGTACAATGAGCAGTTCTTC.

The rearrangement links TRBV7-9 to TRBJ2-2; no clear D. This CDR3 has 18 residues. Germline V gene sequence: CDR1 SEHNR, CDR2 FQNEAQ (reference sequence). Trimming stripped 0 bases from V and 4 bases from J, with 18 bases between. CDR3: CASSLAVLVSSFTGELFF. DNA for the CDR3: TGTGCCAGCAGCTTAGCGGTCCTGGTATCCTCTTTCACCGGGGAGCTGTTTTTT.

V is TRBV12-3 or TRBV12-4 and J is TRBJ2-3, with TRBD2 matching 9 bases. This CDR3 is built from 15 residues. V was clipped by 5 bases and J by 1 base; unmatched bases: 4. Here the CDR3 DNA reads TGTGCCAGCAGTGGGGCTAGCGGGGGCACAGATACGCAGTATTTT. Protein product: CASSGASGGTDTQYF.

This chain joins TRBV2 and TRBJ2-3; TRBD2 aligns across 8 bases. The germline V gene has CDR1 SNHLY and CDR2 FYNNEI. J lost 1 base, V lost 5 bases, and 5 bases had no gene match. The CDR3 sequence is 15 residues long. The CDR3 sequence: CASSPMTSGTDTQYF. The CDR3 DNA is TGTGCCAGCAGTCCGATGACTAGCGGCACAGATACGCAGTATTTT.

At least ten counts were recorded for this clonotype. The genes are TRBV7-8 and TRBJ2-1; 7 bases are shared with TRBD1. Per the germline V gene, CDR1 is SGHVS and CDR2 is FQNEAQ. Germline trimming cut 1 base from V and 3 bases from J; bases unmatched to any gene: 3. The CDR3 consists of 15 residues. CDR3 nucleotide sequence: TGTGCCAGCAGCTTAGGCAGGGGGATCTACAATGAGCAGTTCTTC. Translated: CASSLGRGIYNEQFF.

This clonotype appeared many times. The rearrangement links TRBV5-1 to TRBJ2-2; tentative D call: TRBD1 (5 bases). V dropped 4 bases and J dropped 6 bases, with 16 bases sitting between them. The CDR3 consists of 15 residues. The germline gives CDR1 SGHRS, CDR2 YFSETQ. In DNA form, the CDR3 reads TGCGCCAGCAGCATAACACAGGAATCTGCCGGGGAGCTGTTTTTT. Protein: CASSITQESAGELFF.

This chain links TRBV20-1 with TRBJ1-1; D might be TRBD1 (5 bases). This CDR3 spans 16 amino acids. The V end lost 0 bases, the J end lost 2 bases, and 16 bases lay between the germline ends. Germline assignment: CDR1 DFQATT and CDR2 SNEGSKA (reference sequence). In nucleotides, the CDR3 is TGCAGTGCTAGAGATCCTTTTGGGAGGGGAAACACTGAAGCTTTCTTT. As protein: CSARDPFGRGNTEAFF.

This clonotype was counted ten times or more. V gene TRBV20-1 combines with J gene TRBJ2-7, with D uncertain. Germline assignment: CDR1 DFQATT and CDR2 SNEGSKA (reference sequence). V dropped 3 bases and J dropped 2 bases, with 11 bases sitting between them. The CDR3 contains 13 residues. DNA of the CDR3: TGCAGTGCTAGTAGCACCGTAACCTACGAGCAGTACTTC. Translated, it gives CSASSTVTYEQYF.

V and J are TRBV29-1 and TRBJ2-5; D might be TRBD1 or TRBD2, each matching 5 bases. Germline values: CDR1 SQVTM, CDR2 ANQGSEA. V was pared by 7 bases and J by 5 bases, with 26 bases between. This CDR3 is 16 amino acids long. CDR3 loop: CSAGDRSQGRRETQYF. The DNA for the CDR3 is TGCAGCGCCGGAGATCGGAGCCAGGGTAGGAGGGAGACCCAGTACTTC. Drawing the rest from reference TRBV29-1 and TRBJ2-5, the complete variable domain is SAVISQKPSRDICQRGTSLTIQCQVDSQVTMMFWYRQQPGQSLTLIATANQGSEATYESGFVIDKFPISRPNLTFSTLTVSNMSPEDSSIYLCSAGDRSQGRRETQYFGPGTRLLVL.